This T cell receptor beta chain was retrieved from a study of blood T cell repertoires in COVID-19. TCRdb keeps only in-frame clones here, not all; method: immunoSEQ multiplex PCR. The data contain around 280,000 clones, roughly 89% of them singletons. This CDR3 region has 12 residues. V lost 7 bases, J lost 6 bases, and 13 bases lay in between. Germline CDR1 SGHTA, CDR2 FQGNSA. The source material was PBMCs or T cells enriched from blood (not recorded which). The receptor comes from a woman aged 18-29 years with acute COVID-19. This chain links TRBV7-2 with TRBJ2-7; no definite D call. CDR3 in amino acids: CASTLFGGEQYF. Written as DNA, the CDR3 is TGTGCCAGCACCCTATTTGGTGGCGAGCAGTACTTC.